These T cell receptor beta chains were read from a single sample in a study of Graves' ophthalmopathy and Graves' hyperthyroidism. Via MiXCR, TCRdb re-called the multiplex PCR reads, giving one row per CDR3 protein. This repertoire shows about 380,000 distinct CDR3 sequences, roughly 15% found once; its top ten account for roughly 7%. The sequencing input was peripheral blood. The receptors shown here come from a woman younger than 35 with stable Graves' hyperthyroidism. CDR3s include the opening cysteine and the closing phenylalanine or tryptophan. D genes are given only for firm matches. A row's size may be missing; if present it is once, few, many or a size class.

clone size: many; J gene: TRBJ2-7; D gene: .; V gene: TRBV12-3/TRBV12-4; CDR3 DNA: TGTGCCAGCAGCGGGGGTTTCGGTATCTACGAGCAGTACTTC; CDR3 protein: CASSGGFGIYEQYF
clone size: .; J gene: TRBJ1-2; D gene: .; V gene: TRBV18; CDR3 DNA: TGTGCCAGCTCACCCGTGGGCTACTACACCTTC; CDR3 protein: CASSPVGYYTF
clone size: many; J gene: TRBJ1-5; D gene: TRBD1; V gene: TRBV18; CDR3 DNA: TGTGCCAGCTCCCAGGGGGGGCCTAATCAGCCCCAGCATTTT; CDR3 protein: CASSQGGPNQPQHF
clone size: few; J gene: TRBJ2-5; D gene: .; V gene: TRBV9; CDR3 DNA: TGTGCCAGCAGCGCAGGGACTGCCCAAGAGACCCAGTACTTC; CDR3 protein: CASSAGTAQETQYF
clone size: many; J gene: TRBJ1-2; D gene: .; V gene: TRBV6-5; CDR3 DNA: TGTGCCAGCAGTTTCGCGCGCTCCGGCTACACCTTC; CDR3 protein: CASSFARSGYTF
clone size: .; J gene: TRBJ1-5; D gene: .; V gene: TRBV20-1; CDR3 DNA: TGCAGTGCTAGAGTAGCGGGGGGTCTTGGCAATCAGCCCCAGCATTTT; CDR3 protein: CSARVAGGLGNQPQHF
clone size: many; J gene: TRBJ1-1; D gene: .; V gene: TRBV6-2/TRBV6-3; CDR3 DNA: TGTGCCAGCAGTTACCTAAGTCCACAACACCGTCTCATGAACACTGAAGCTTTCTTT; CDR3 protein: CASSYLSPQHRLMNTEAFF
clone size: many; J gene: TRBJ1-5; D gene: .; V gene: TRBV6-5; CDR3 DNA: TGTGCCAGCGTCCAGGCGGTTGGCAATCAGCCCCAGCATTTT; CDR3 protein: CASVQAVGNQPQHF
clone size: .; J gene: TRBJ2-2; D gene: TRBD2; V gene: TRBV20-1; CDR3 DNA: TGCAGTGCGCCGGGACTAGGGTCCGGGGAGCTGTTTTTT; CDR3 protein: CSAPGLGSGELFF
clone size: many; J gene: TRBJ2-7; D gene: .; V gene: TRBV7-9; CDR3 DNA: TGTGCCAGCAGCCTAGTGGCCCAGCCCTCCTACGAGCAGTACTTC; CDR3 protein: CASSLVAQPSYEQYF
clone size: many; J gene: TRBJ1-2; D gene: .; V gene: TRBV7-8; CDR3 DNA: TGTGCCAGCAGCTTAGAGGCAGGGTCCAACTATGGCTACACCTTC; CDR3 protein: CASSLEAGSNYGYTF
clone size: .; J gene: TRBJ1-6; D gene: .; V gene: TRBV12-3/TRBV12-4; CDR3 DNA: TGTGCCAGCAGTCAATGGGACTGGAGCTCCTATAATTCACCCCTCCACTTT; CDR3 protein: CASSQWDWSSYNSPLHF
clone size: many; J gene: TRBJ2-5; D gene: .; V gene: TRBV12-3/TRBV12-4; CDR3 DNA: TGTGCCAGCAGCCTAAGGGGGGGCTTGGAGACCCAGTACTTC; CDR3 protein: CASSLRGGLETQYF
clone size: .; J gene: TRBJ1-2; D gene: .; V gene: TRBV4-2; CDR3 DNA: TGTGCCAGCAGCCAAGAATGGACTAACTATGGCTACACCTTC; CDR3 protein: CASSQEWTNYGYTF
clone size: many; J gene: TRBJ1-2; D gene: TRBD1; V gene: TRBV15; CDR3 DNA: TGTGCCACCAGCAGAGAGGGGACAGGGGACCGCTATGGCTACACCTTC; CDR3 protein: CATSREGTGDRYGYTF
clone size: few; J gene: TRBJ1-1; D gene: .; V gene: TRBV10-3; CDR3 DNA: TGTGCCATCAGTAACGGTCTCGGCACTGAAGCTTTCTTT; CDR3 protein: CAISNGLGTEAFF
clone size: many; J gene: TRBJ2-2; D gene: .; V gene: TRBV2; CDR3 DNA: TGTGCCACTCTAGTTAACGGGGAGCTGTTTTTT; CDR3 protein: CATLVNGELFF
clone size: many; J gene: TRBJ1-5; D gene: .; V gene: TRBV19; CDR3 DNA: TGTGCCAGTAGTTTACGCGGCAGGAACCTAGGCCGGCCCCAGCATTTT; CDR3 protein: CASSLRGRNLGRPQHF
clone size: many; J gene: TRBJ2-5; D gene: .; V gene: TRBV7-8; CDR3 DNA: TGTGCCAGCAGCTCCCCCCGGGCAGACCTAGGACAAGAGACCCAGTACTTC; CDR3 protein: CASSSPRADLGQETQYF
clone size: many; J gene: TRBJ1-2; D gene: .; V gene: TRBV12-3/TRBV12-4; CDR3 DNA: TGTGCCAGCACCGTAACAGGCATTAGGCGCTACACCTTC; CDR3 protein: CASTVTGIRRYTF
clone size: many; J gene: TRBJ1-2; D gene: .; V gene: TRBV6-1; CDR3 DNA: TGTGCCAGCAGTGCAGCGGGAGTTGGCTACACCTTC; CDR3 protein: CASSAAGVGYTF
clone size: many; J gene: TRBJ1-2; D gene: TRBD1; V gene: TRBV28; CDR3 DNA: TGTGCCAGCAAACCCTCGCCCGGGACAGCCTATGGCTACACCTTC; CDR3 protein: CASKPSPGTAYGYTF
clone size: many; J gene: TRBJ1-6; D gene: .; V gene: TRBV6-1; CDR3 DNA: TGTGCCAGCAGTGAAGTCAGGGTTCCTAATTCACCCCTCCACTTT; CDR3 protein: CASSEVRVPNSPLHF
clone size: many; J gene: TRBJ2-4; D gene: .; V gene: TRBV18; CDR3 DNA: TGTGCCAGCTCACCACCGACAATGGGGGTCATTCAGTACTTC; CDR3 protein: CASSPPTMGVIQYF
clone size: many; J gene: TRBJ1-5; D gene: TRBD1; V gene: TRBV10-3; CDR3 DNA: TGTGCCATCAGTGAGGGGAGGGGGCCTCAGCCCCAGCATTTT; CDR3 protein: CAISEGRGPQPQHF
clone size: many; J gene: TRBJ1-2; D gene: .; V gene: TRBV10-3; CDR3 DNA: TGTGCCATCAGTGAGAGCAGGGAGGGTGGCTACACCTTC; CDR3 protein: CAISESREGGYTF
clone size: many; J gene: TRBJ1-2; D gene: .; V gene: TRBV14; CDR3 DNA: TGTGCCAGCAGCCAGGAGCGGGGGGAGTATGGCTACACCTTC; CDR3 protein: CASSQERGEYGYTF
clone size: many; J gene: TRBJ2-4; D gene: TRBD2; V gene: TRBV20-1; CDR3 DNA: TGCAGTTCGACCGGGGGGGCAGGCAAAAACATTCAGTACTTC; CDR3 protein: CSSTGGAGKNIQYF
clone size: once; J gene: TRBJ1-1; D gene: .; V gene: TRBV10-3; CDR3 DNA: TGTGCCAGCAGGCTAACTGGGAACACTGAAGCTTTCTTT; CDR3 protein: CASRLTGNTEAFF
clone size: many; J gene: TRBJ2-7; D gene: .; V gene: TRBV7-2; CDR3 DNA: TGTGCCAGCAGCCCGGACAGTGGTCGGTACGAGCAGTACTTC; CDR3 protein: CASSPDSGRYEQYF
clone size: few; J gene: TRBJ2-7; D gene: TRBD1; V gene: TRBV3-1; CDR3 DNA: TGTGCCAGCAGGCGAGCCGGGACAGGGGTCTACGAGCAGTACTTC; CDR3 protein: CASRRAGTGVYEQYF
clone size: many; J gene: TRBJ2-5; D gene: TRBD2; V gene: TRBV3-1; CDR3 DNA: TGTGCCAGCAGCCACCTTAGAGGTAGCGGGGGCCAAGAGACCCAGTACTTC; CDR3 protein: CASSHLRGSGGQETQYF
clone size: many; J gene: TRBJ2-7; D gene: TRBD2; V gene: TRBV2; CDR3 DNA: TGTGCCAGCAGCTCCGGGACTAGCGGGTACTACGAGCAGTACTTC; CDR3 protein: CASSSGTSGYYEQYF
clone size: few; J gene: TRBJ1-2; D gene: TRBD1; V gene: TRBV13; CDR3 DNA: TGTGCCAGCAGCCTGTCGAGGGACAGTGACTATGGCTACACCTTC; CDR3 protein: CASSLSRDSDYGYTF
clone size: few; J gene: TRBJ2-2; D gene: .; V gene: TRBV11-2; CDR3 DNA: TGTGCCAGCAGCGTCTACTTGAACACCGGGGAGCTGGTTTTT; CDR3 protein: CASSVYLNTGELVF
clone size: many; J gene: TRBJ2-2; D gene: .; V gene: TRBV2; CDR3 DNA: TGTGCCAGCACACGGGACACTGAGACCGGGGAGCTGTTTTTT; CDR3 protein: CASTRDTETGELFF
clone size: many; J gene: TRBJ1-2; D gene: TRBD1; V gene: TRBV5-5; CDR3 DNA: TGTGCCAGCAGCCTATACAGGGGAGATAACTATGGCTACACCTTC; CDR3 protein: CASSLYRGDNYGYTF
clone size: many; J gene: TRBJ1-1; D gene: .; V gene: TRBV2; CDR3 DNA: TGTGCCAGCAGCGACCGGAGGAGGGATGGTAGTTCAAAGGGGACTGAAGCTTTCTTT; CDR3 protein: CASSDRRRDGSSKGTEAFF
clone size: few; J gene: TRBJ1-2; D gene: .; V gene: TRBV9; CDR3 DNA: TGTGCCAGCAGCGTAGGAGGGGGGGGCCACTATGGCTACACCTTC; CDR3 protein: CASSVGGGGHYGYTF
clone size: many; J gene: TRBJ1-5; D gene: .; V gene: TRBV12-3/TRBV12-4; CDR3 DNA: TGTGCCAGCAGTTCAACAGGAGATCAGCCCCAGCATTTT; CDR3 protein: CASSSTGDQPQHF
clone size: .; J gene: TRBJ1-5; D gene: .; V gene: TRBV20-1; CDR3 DNA: TGCAGTGCTAGTTCGACCCTTCAATATAGCAATCAGCCCCAGCATTTT; CDR3 protein: CSASSTLQYSNQPQHF
clone size: few; J gene: TRBJ2-2; D gene: TRBD1; V gene: TRBV4-2; CDR3 DNA: TGTGCCAGCAGCCAAGATGGGCAGGGGGTGATCGGGGAGCTGTTTTTT; CDR3 protein: CASSQDGQGVIGELFF
clone size: .; J gene: TRBJ2-7; D gene: TRBD2; V gene: TRBV12-3/TRBV12-4; CDR3 DNA: TGTGCCAGCAGGCGGACTAGCGGGAGTGATGAGCAGTACTTC; CDR3 protein: CASRRTSGSDEQYF
clone size: many; J gene: TRBJ1-1; D gene: .; V gene: TRBV19; CDR3 DNA: TGTGCCCCAGTCATATTTGGGGCGAGGAACACTGAAGCTTTCTTT; CDR3 protein: CAPVIFGARNTEAFF
clone size: .; J gene: TRBJ2-5; D gene: .; V gene: TRBV9; CDR3 DNA: TGTGCCAGCAGCGCTCACCCGGACGGTTTAAAAGAGACCCAGTACTTC; CDR3 protein: CASSAHPDGLKETQYF
clone size: many; J gene: TRBJ2-5; D gene: .; V gene: TRBV19; CDR3 DNA: TGTGCCAGTAGTGTGCAGGGTGAGACCCAGTACTTC; CDR3 protein: CASSVQGETQYF
clone size: many; J gene: TRBJ1-2; D gene: .; V gene: TRBV11-2; CDR3 DNA: TGTGCCAGCAGCATTAGGGTGGGCAGGGACCAGATGAATGGCTACACCTTC; CDR3 protein: CASSIRVGRDQMNGYTF
clone size: many; J gene: TRBJ1-6; D gene: .; V gene: TRBV9; CDR3 DNA: TGTGCCAGCAGCGCCCAGAATTCACCCCTCCACTTT; CDR3 protein: CASSAQNSPLHF
clone size: many; J gene: TRBJ2-7; D gene: .; V gene: TRBV10-1; CDR3 DNA: TGCGCCAGCAGTGAATCAGGGACGGGGAATGGGCAGTACTTC; CDR3 protein: CASSESGTGNGQYF
clone size: .; J gene: TRBJ2-7; D gene: TRBD1; V gene: TRBV29-1; CDR3 DNA: TGCAGCGTTGGCCGGGACAGCTCCTACGAGCAGTACTTC; CDR3 protein: CSVGRDSSYEQYF
clone size: many; J gene: TRBJ1-1; D gene: .; V gene: TRBV2; CDR3 DNA: TGTGCCATCCAGAAGGGGCCTGACACTGAAGCTTTCTTT; CDR3 protein: CAIQKGPDTEAFF
clone size: many; J gene: TRBJ2-7; D gene: TRBD1; V gene: TRBV12-3/TRBV12-4; CDR3 DNA: TGTGCCAGCACCCGGGACAGGGGGTACGAGCAGTACTTC; CDR3 protein: CASTRDRGYEQYF
clone size: many; J gene: TRBJ2-5; D gene: .; V gene: TRBV19; CDR3 DNA: TGTGCCAGTAGTATCTTCGGCACACAAGAGACCCAGTACTTC; CDR3 protein: CASSIFGTQETQYF